The rows below give T cell receptor beta chains drawn from one sample of a study of T cell repertoires in cytomegalovirus infection. TCRdb independently ran MiXCR on the reads; one entry per CDR3 protein. Among under 150,000 distinct CDR3 sequences listed, 7.5% to 9% were seen once. The specimen was PBMCs. These receptors were collected from a human donor in good health (CMV status not recorded). Some clones in this sample may be carry-over from other donors' samples. Both conserved end residues are part of each CDR3. Each record gives: CDR3 DNA, CDR3 protein, clone size, D gene, J gene, V gene. A D gene is named only where the DNA matches it firmly. Only some rows state a clone size, as once, few, many or a class for expanded clones.

TGTGCCAGTAAGGTCGGGGCCAGCGGCTACACCTTC,CASKVGASGYTF,many,-,TRBJ1-2,TRBV19
TGCAGTGCAAACTCTCTCGGGGGAACCGCAGATACGCAGTATTTT,CSANSLGGTADTQYF,-,-,TRBJ2-3,TRBV20-1
TGTGCCAGCAGCTTAGAAGGTTGGTCAGGGCTCTCCGAGACCCAGTACTTC,CASSLEGWSGLSETQYF,many,-,TRBJ2-5,TRBV7-9
TGCGCCAGCAGCCCGTGGGACAGGGACAATGAGCAGTTCTTC,CASSPWDRDNEQFF,few,TRBD1,TRBJ2-1,TRBV4-1
TGTGCCATCAGTGGGGGGGGGTTCAATGAGCAGTTCTTC,CAISGGGFNEQFF,many,TRBD2,TRBJ2-1,TRBV10-3
TGTGCCAGCAGTCCAACAGGGTCGGGCACTGAAGCTTTCTTT,CASSPTGSGTEAFF,many,-,TRBJ1-1,TRBV12-3/TRBV12-4
TGCAGTGCTAGAGGGGACAACCAAGAGACCCAGTACTTC,CSARGDNQETQYF,-,-,TRBJ2-5,TRBV20-1
TGTGCCAGCAGTGAATTAACAGCCAATCAGCCCCAGCATTTT,CASSELTANQPQHF,few,-,TRBJ1-5,TRBV25-1
TGTGCCTGGAGTGTGGGAGGGTTACGGACCGGGGAGCTGTTTTTT,CAWSVGGLRTGELFF,-,TRBD2,TRBJ2-2,TRBV30
TGTGCCAGCAGCGCCGGGACAGAATATGGCTACACCTTC,CASSAGTEYGYTF,few,TRBD1,TRBJ1-2,TRBV14
TGTGCTAGTGCTCCTGGGGCGCCCAAAAACATTCAGTACTTC,CASAPGAPKNIQYF,-,-,TRBJ2-4,TRBV12-5
TGTGCCAGCAGCCTGACAGGGGTTAATCAGCCCCAGCATTTT,CASSLTGVNQPQHF,many,TRBD1,TRBJ1-5,TRBV19
TGCAGTGCTAGTAGTTTGGACAGGGCCACTGAAGCTTTCTTT,CSASSLDRATEAFF,few,TRBD1,TRBJ1-1,TRBV20-1
TGTGCCAGCAGCAACACAGGGAGCTCCTACAATGAGCAGTTCTTC,CASSNTGSSYNEQFF,-,-,TRBJ2-1,TRBV9
TGTGCCAGCAGTCCCCTTGGGGGGGGCACTGAAGCTTTCTTT,CASSPLGGGTEAFF,few,-,TRBJ1-1,TRBV2
TGTGCCAGCAGTGGCGGACAGGGCAAAGCTTTCTTT,CASSGGQGKAFF,many,TRBD1,TRBJ1-1,TRBV28
TGCAGTACAGGGAATAGCAATCAGCCCCAGCATTTT,CSTGNSNQPQHF,many,-,TRBJ1-5,TRBV20-1
TGCGCCAGCAGCCCTCAGCCTTCTCAGGCGGGCACTGAAGCTTTCTTT,CASSPQPSQAGTEAFF,many,-,TRBJ1-1,TRBV5-1